This note documents a single T cell receptor (beta chain) sequence. This clone's antigen is unknown. One base away there is no much larger clone; base qualities are not given. This sample is part of a study of T cells after somatic rescue of genetic block (dated by TCRdb to between 2020 and 2021). Context from the whole study: What the study looked at was long-term robustness, specifically in a T-cell system that came about through somatic rescue of a genetic block in T-cell development.

Receptor libraries were prepared by the immunoSEQ multiplex PCR assay. The table comes from immuneACCESS by way of TCRdb, which keeps in-frame sequences with V and J called. Part of the clones is missing from these tables; in studies checked, under half for an unresolved V gene and the rest for unknown reasons. The sample table contains tens of thousands of clones; only one count was recorded for around 90% of them. The biggest ten clones account for 2.9% of the sample. Sequenced material: peripheral blood mononuclear cells (PBMCs). This receptor was taken from a man aged 35 to 55.

The CDR3 sequence is CASSLDRGARWPNQPQHF. In nucleotides, the sequence is TGTGCCAGCAGCTTAGACAGGGGAGCACGCTGGCCCAATCAGCCCCAGCATTTT. This sequence uses TRBV21-1 and TRBJ1-5; whether TRBD1, the table's D call, matches the DNA was not checked. TRBV21-1 is noted as a pseudogene. The CDR3 covers 18 residues, taking in both the cysteine and the phenylalanine. Here the CDR3 DNA is all that survives: 54 bases in frame from base 1.